This T cell receptor (beta chain) was documented in a study of graft-versus-host responses after intestinal transplantation. Notes on this clone: Its target is unknown.

Libraries were prepared by immunoSEQ multiplex PCR; TCRdb keeps only in-frame clonotypes and omits some of them. Of about 99,000 clones in the sample, roughly 93% are singletons; the top ten hold around 1%. V dropped 1 base and J dropped 3; count of bases not matched to a gene: 8. Germline V gene lookup returns CDR1 MGHRA and CDR2 YSYEKL. The CDR3 totals 17 residues. Study-level results: The marrow of recipients harbored GvH clones, and ileum or blood showed some of them first.

The sequence came from a human donor who received an intestinal transplant. The chain uses TRBV4-1 and TRBJ2-2; TRBD1 agrees at 7 bases. The sample consisted of unstimulated CD8+ T cells sorted from spleen or lymph node cells, taken before intestinal transplant. The CDR3 reads CASSQARDSLYTGELFF. In DNA form, the CDR3 reads TGCGCCAGCAGCCAAGCCCGGGACAGTCTTTACACCGGGGAGCTGTTTTTT.